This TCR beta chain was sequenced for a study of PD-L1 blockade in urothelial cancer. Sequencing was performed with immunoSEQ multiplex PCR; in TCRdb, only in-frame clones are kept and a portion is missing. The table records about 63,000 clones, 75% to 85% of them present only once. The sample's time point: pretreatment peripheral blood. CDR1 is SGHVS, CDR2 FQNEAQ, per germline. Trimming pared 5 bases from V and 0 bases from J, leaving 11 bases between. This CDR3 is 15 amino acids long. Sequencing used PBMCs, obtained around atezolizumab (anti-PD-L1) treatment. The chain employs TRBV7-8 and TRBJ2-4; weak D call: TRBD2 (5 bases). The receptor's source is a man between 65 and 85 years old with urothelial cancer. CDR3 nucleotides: TGTGCCAGCAGCCCGAGAGGGTTAGCCAAAAACATTCAGTACTTC. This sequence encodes CASSPRGLAKNIQYF.